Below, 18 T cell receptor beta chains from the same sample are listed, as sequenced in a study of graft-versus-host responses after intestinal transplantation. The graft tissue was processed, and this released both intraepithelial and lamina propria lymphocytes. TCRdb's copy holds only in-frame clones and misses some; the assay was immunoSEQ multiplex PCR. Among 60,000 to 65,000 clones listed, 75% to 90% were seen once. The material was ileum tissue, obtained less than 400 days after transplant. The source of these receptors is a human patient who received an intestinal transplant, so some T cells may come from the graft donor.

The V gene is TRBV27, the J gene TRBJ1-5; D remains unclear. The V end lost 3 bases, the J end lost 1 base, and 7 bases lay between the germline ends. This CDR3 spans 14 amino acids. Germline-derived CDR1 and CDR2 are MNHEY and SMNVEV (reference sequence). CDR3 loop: CASSFVGSNQPQHF. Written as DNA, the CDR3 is TGTGCCAGCAGTTTTGTGGGGAGCAATCAGCCCCAGCATTTT.

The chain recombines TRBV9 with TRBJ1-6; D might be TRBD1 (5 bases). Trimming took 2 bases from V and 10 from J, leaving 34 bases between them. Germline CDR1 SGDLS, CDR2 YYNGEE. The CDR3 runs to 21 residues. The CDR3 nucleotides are TGTGCCAGCAGCGTCCCCCCAAGGATAGGACAATCGTCGTTACGTGACTCACCCCTCCACTTT. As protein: CASSVPPRIGQSSLRDSPLHF.

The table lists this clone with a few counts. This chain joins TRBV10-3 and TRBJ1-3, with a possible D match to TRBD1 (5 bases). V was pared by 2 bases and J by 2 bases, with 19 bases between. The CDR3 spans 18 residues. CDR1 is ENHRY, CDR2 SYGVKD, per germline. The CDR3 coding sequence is TGTGCCATCAGTGAGGACCTGATGCGGGACGCAGCTGGAAACACCATATATTTT. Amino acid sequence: CAISEDLMRDAAGNTIYF.

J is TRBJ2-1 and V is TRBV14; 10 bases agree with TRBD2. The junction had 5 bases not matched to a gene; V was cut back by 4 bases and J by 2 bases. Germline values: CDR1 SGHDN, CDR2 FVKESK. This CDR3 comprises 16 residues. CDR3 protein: CASSPTLAGTYNEQFF. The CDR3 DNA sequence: TGTGCCAGCAGCCCAACACTAGCGGGGACCTACAATGAGCAGTTCTTC.

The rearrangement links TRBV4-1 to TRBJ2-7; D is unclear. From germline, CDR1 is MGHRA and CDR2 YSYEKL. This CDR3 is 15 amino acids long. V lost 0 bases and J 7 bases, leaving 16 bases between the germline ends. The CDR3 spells CASSQEPLGSREQYF. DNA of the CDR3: TGCGCCAGCAGCCAAGAGCCCCTAGGGTCTAGGGAGCAGTACTTC.

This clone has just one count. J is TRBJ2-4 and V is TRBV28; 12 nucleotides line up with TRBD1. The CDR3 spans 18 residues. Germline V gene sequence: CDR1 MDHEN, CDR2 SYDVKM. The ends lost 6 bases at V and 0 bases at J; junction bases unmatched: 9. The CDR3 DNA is TGTGCCAGCAGACGTCCCGGGACAGGGGGCTTAGCCAAAAACATTCAGTACTTC. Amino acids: CASRRPGTGGLAKNIQYF.

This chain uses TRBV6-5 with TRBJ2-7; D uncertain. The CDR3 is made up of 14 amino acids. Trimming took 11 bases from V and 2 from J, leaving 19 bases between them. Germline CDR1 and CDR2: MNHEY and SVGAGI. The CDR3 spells CAGSWSPGAYEQYF. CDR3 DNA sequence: TGTGCCGGCTCTTGGTCCCCTGGGGCCTACGAGCAGTACTTC.

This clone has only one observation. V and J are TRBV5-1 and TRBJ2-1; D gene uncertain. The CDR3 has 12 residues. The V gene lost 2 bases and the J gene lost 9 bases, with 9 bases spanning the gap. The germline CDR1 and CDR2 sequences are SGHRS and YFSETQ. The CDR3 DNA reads TGCGCCAGCAGCTTTATACAGCCTGAGCAGTTCTTC. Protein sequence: CASSFIQPEQFF.

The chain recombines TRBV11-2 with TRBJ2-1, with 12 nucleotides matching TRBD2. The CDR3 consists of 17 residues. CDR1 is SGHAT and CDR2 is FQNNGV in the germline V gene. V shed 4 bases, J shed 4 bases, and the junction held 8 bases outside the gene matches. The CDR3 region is CASSSLAGGLVYNEQFF. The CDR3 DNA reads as TGTGCCAGCAGCTCCCTAGCGGGGGGGCTGGTTTACAATGAGCAGTTCTTC.

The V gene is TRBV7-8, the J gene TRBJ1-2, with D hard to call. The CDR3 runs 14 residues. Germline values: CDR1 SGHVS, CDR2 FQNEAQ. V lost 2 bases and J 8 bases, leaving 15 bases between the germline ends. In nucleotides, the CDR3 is TGTGCCAGCAGCTTATCAGGCGTGAATCGAGGCTACACCTTC. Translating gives CASSLSGVNRGYTF.

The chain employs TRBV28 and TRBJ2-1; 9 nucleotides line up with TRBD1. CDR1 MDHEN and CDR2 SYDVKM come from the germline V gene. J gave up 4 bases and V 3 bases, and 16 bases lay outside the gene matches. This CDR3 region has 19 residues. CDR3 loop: CASSFNLFIAGTGYNEQFF. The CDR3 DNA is TGTGCCAGCAGTTTCAATCTATTTATTGCCGGGACAGGGTACAATGAGCAGTTCTTC.

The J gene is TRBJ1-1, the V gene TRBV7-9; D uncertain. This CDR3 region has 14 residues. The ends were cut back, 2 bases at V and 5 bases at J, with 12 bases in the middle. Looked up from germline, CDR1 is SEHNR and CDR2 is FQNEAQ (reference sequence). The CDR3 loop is CASSLRAPGTEAFF. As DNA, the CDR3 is TGTGCCAGCAGCTTACGGGCCCCGGGTACTGAAGCTTTCTTT. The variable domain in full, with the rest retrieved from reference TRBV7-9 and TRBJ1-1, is DTGVSQNPRHKITKRGQNVTFRCDPISEHNRLYWYRQTLGQGPEFLTYFQNEAQLEKSRLLSDRFSAERPKGSFSTLEIQRTEQGDSAMYLCASSLRAPGTEAFFGQGTRLTVV.

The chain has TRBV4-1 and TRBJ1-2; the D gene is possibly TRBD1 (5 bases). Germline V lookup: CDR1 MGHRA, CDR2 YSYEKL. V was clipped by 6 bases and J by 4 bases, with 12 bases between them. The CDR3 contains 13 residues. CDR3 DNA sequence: TGCGCCAGCAGTGAACAGGCCCTCTATGGCTACACCTTC. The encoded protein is CASSEQALYGYTF.

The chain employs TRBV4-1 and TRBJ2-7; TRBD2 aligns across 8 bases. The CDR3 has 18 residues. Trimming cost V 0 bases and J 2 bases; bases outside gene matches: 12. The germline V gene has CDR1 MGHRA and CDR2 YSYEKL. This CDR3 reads CASSQDRKLAALTYEQYF. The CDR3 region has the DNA TGCGCCAGCAGCCAAGATCGGAAACTAGCGGCCTTAACCTACGAGCAGTACTTC.

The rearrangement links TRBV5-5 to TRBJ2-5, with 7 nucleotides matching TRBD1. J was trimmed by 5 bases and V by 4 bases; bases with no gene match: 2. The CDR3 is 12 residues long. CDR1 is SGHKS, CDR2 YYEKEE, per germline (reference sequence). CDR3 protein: CASSLQGETQYF. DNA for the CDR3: TGTGCCAGCAGCCTACAGGGGGAGACCCAGTACTTC.

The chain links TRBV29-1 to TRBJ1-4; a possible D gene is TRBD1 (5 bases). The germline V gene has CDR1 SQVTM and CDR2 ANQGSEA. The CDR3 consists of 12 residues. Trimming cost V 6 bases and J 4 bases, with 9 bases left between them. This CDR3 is CSVSGDNEKLFF. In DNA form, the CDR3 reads TGCAGCGTCTCGGGGGATAATGAAAAACTGTTTTTT.

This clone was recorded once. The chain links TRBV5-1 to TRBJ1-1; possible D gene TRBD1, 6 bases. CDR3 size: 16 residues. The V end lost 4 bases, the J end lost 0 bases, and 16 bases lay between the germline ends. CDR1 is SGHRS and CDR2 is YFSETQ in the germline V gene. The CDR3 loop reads CASSGWTALMNTEAFF. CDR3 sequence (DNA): TGCGCCAGCAGCGGATGGACAGCGCTCATGAACACTGAAGCTTTCTTT.

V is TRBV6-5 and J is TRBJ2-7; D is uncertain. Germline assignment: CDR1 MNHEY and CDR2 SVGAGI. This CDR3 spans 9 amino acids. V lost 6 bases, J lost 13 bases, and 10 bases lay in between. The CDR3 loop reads CASSPVSYF. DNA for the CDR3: TGTGCCAGCAGCCCGGTCAGCTACTTC.